This T cell receptor (beta chain) was found in a study of response to subunit inactivated influenza vaccine. MiXCR, applied by TCRdb to the RT-PCR reads, yields one record per CDR3 protein. The table has 500,000 to 600,000 distinct CDR3 sequences, 7.6% seen once. This CDR3 comprises 16 residues. The V and J ends lost 0 bases and 2 bases respectively, with 8 bases between them. Germline values: CDR1 LGHNA, CDR2 YNFKEQ. This clonotype showed up just a few times. As yet, its antigen is unknown. Study observations and caveats: Seasonal influenza vaccination, on each occasion, was suggested by the authors to recruit few new T cells.

This chain uses TRBV4-2 with TRBJ2-6; D gene uncertain. This clonotype was sampled from a man aged 50-75 years who received an inactivated influenza vaccine. The sample was PBMCs from blood, taken roughly 24 months after vaccination. The CDR3 sequence is CASSQDRAAGANVLTF. The CDR3 bases are TGTGCCAGCAGCCAAGATAGGGCTGCTGGGGCCAACGTCCTGACTTTC.